In this sample, the clone carrying this T cell receptor (beta chain) turned up once. The data were taken from a study of blood T cell repertoires in COVID-19. At the level of the study: Sample material is recorded as cDNA or gDNA derived from T cells, B-cell-depleted T cells, or PBMCs.

In the study's own analysis: Reference gene primer amplification yielded estimated nucleated cell counts. Sequencing used immunoSEQ multiplex PCR; TCRdb keeps in-frame clones, though not all of them. V, J and clone size are those of that table, while D and trimming were read from the DNA. The sample lists around 260,000 clones; roughly 89% were seen once. Germline-derived CDR1 and CDR2 are LNHDA and SQIVND (reference sequence). Trimming cost V 6 bases and J 6 bases, with 17 bases left between them. The CDR3 consists of 14 residues. The sequence came from a man aged 25 to 40 with acute or convalescent COVID-19. Sequences were obtained from peripheral blood. The rearrangement uses TRBV19 and TRBJ1-1; D is possibly TRBD1 (5 bases). The chain's CDR3 is CASSQPQGGSEAFF. The CDR3 DNA is TGTGCCAGTAGCCAACCTCAGGGAGGCTCTGAAGCTTTCTTT. The full variable domain, with the rest looked up from reference TRBV19 and TRBJ1-1, is DGGITQSPKYLFRKEGQNVTLSCEQNLNHDAMYWYRQDPGQGLRLIYYSQIVNDFQKGDIAEGYSVSREKKESFPLTVTSAQKNPTAFYLCASSQPQGGSEAFFGQGTRLTVV.